This TCR beta chain was captured by sequencing in a study of blood T cell repertoires in COVID-19. At the level of the study: T cells, B-cell-depleted T cells, or PBMCs supplied cDNA or gDNA.

This CDR3 contains 14 residues. Germline values: CDR1 MNHEY, CDR2 SMNVEV (reference sequence). J lost 7 bases, V lost 8 bases, and 8 bases had no gene match. Original processing notes: From reference gene primer amplification, estimates of nucleated cell counts were derived. Sequenced by immunoSEQ multiplex PCR; TCRdb stores in-frame clones only, minus some. V, J and clone size are those of that table, while D and trimming were read from the DNA. Of approximately 300,000 clones listed, 85% are singletons. Sequencing was done on a sample of PBMCs or T cells enriched from blood (not recorded which). The chain recombines TRBV27 with TRBJ1-6, with 7 positions matching TRBD1. This TCR was recovered from a woman younger than 45 who had been exposed to COVID-19. This chain's CDR3 is CASAYGTENSPLHF. CDR3 in DNA: TGTGCCAGCGCCTACGGGACAGAAAATTCACCCCTCCACTTT.